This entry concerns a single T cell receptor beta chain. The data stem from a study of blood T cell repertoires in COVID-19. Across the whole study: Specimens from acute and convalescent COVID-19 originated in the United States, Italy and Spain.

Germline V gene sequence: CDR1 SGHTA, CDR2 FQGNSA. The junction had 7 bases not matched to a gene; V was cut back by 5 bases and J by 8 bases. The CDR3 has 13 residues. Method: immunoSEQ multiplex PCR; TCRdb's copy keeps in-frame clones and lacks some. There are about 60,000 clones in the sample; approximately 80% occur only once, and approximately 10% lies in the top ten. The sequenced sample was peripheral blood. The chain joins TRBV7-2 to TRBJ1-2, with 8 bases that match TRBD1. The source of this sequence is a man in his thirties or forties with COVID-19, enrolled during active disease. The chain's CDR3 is CASSRTGDRGYTF. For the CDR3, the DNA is TGTGCCAGCAGCCGCACCGGGGACAGGGGCTACACCTTC.